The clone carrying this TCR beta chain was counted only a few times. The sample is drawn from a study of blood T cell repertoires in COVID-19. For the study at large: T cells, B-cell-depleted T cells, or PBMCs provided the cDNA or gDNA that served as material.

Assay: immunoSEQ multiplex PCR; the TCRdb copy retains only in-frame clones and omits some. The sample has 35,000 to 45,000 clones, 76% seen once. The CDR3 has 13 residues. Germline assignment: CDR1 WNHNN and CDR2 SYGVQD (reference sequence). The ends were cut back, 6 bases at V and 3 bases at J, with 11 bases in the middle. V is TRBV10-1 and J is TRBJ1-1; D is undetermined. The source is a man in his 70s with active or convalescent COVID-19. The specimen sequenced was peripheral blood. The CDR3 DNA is TGCGCCAGCAGCGGGCAGCGGGACACTGAAGCTTTCTTT. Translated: CASSGQRDTEAFF.